This T cell receptor (beta chain) was recorded in a study of cytotoxic CD8 clonotypes in ibrutinib-treated CLL. For the study at large: Responses comprised 25 or so partial and 2 complete; at median approximately six years, approximately 15 remained remitted and roughly 12 progressed. Study-wide results and caveats: Stable or contracted on treatment, public clonotypes were also uncommon. Rising at ibrutinib response, clonality subsequently fell back toward baseline at progression. Clonality was higher at baseline than in age-matched healthy donors and tracked circulating CD8+ T-cell counts.

A remark on this clone: Antigen: not known.

The data were produced by immunoSEQ multiplex PCR, yet TCRdb's version contains in-frame clones alone and is incomplete. The sample comprises some 200,000 clones, about two thirds of which are singletons, and 13% rests with the top ten. The source of this sequence is a human donor with chronic lymphocytic leukemia. The source was PBMCs, collected after 24 months of ibrutinib treatment.

The CDR3, as DNA: TGTGCCAGCAGCCCTCCTCGTGGCGGATGGTACAATGAGCAGTTCTTC. Protein product: CASSPPRGGWYNEQFF. The rearrangement joins TRBV14 to TRBJ2-1; no clear D gene. CDR1 is SGHDN, CDR2 FVKESK, per germline. The CDR3 extends over 16 amino acids. Deletions cut 4 bases from V and 4 bases from J, with 17 bases between. Together with reference TRBV14 and TRBJ2-1, the CDR3 gives the full variable domain: EAGVTQFPSHSVIEKGQTVTLRCDPISGHDNLYWYRRVMGKEIKFLLHFVKESKQDESGMPNNRFLAERTGGTYSTLKVQPAELEDSGVYFCASSPPRGGWYNEQFFGPGTRLTVL.